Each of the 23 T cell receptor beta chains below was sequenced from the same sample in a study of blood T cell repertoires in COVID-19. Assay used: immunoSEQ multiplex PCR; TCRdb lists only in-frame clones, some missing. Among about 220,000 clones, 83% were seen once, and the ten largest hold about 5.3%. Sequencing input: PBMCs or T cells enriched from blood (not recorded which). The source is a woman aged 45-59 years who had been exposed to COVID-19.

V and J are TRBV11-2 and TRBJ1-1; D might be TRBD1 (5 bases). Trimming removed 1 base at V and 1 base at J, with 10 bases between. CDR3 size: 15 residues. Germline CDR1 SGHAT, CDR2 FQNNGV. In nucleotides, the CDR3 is TGTGCCAGCAGCTTAGGAGACAGAACGAACACTGAAGCTTTCTTT. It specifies CASSLGDRTNTEAFF. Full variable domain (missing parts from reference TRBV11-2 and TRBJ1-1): EAGVAQSPRYKIIEKRQSVAFWCNPISGHATLYWYQQILGQGPKLLIQFQNNGVVDDSQLPKDRFSAERLKGVDSTLKIQPAKLEDSAVYLCASSLGDRTNTEAFFGQGTRLTVV.

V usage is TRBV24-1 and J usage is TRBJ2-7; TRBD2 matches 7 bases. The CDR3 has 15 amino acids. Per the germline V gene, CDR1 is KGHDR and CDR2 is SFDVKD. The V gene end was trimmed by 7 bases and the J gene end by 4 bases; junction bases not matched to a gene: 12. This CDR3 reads CATRSRGDRPYEQYF. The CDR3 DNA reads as TGTGCCACCAGAAGCCGGGGGGATCGTCCTTACGAGCAGTACTTC.

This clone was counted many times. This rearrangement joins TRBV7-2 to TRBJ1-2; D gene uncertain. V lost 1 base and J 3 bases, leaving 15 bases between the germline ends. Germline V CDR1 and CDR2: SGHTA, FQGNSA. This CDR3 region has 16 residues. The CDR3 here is CASSLGLLSLHYGYTF. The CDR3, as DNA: TGTGCCAGCAGCTTAGGACTCCTCAGCCTTCACTATGGCTACACCTTC.

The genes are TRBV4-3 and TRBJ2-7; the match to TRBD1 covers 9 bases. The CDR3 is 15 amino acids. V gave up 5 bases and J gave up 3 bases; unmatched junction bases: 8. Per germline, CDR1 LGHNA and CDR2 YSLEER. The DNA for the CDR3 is TGCGCCAGCAGCTTGCGACAGGGGGGAAACTACGAGCAGTACTTC. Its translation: CASSLRQGGNYEQYF.

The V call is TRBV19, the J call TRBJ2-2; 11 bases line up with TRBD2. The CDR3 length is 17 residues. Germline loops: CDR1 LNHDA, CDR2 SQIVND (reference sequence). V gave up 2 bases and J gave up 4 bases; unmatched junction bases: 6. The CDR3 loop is CASSILAGGSSTGELFF. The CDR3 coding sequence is TGTGCCAGTAGTATACTAGCGGGGGGCTCATCCACCGGGGAGCTGTTTTTT.

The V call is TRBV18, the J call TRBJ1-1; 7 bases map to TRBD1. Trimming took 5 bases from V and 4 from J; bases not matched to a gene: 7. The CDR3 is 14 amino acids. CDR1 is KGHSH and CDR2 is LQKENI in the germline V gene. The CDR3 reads CASSAKTGPTEAFF. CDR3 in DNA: TGTGCCAGCTCAGCGAAGACAGGGCCCACTGAAGCTTTCTTT.

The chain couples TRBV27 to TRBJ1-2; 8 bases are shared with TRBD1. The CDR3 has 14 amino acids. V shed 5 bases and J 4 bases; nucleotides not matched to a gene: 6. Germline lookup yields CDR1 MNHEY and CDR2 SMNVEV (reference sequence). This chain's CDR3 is CASSQSTGAYGYTF. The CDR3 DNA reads TGTGCCAGCAGTCAGTCGACAGGGGCCTATGGCTACACCTTC.

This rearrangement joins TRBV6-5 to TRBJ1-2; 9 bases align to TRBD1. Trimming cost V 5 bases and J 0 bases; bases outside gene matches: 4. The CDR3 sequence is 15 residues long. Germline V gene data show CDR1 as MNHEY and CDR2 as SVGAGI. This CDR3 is CASSQGTGTNYGYTF. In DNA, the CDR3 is TGTGCCAGCAGTCAGGGGACAGGGACTAACTATGGCTACACCTTC.

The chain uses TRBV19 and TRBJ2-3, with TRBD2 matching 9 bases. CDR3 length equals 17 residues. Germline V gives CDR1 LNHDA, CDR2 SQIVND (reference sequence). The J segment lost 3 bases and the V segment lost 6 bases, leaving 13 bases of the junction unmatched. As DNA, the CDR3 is TGTGCCAGTAGGCGGGGGGGCCGAGTAGGAAGAACAGATACGCAGTATTTT. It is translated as CASRRGGRVGRTDTQYF. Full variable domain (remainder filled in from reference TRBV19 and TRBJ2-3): DGGITQSPKYLFRKEGQNVTLSCEQNLNHDAMYWYRQDPGQGLRLIYYSQIVNDFQKGDIAEGYSVSREKKESFPLTVTSAQKNPTAFYLCASRRGGRVGRTDTQYFGPGTRLTVL.

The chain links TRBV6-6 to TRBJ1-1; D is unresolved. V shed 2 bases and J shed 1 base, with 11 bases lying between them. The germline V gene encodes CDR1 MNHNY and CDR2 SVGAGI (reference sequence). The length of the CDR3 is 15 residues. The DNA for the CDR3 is TGTGCCAGCAGTTACGGGAGGACCCGGAACACTGAAGCTTTCTTT. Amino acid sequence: CASSYGRTRNTEAFF.

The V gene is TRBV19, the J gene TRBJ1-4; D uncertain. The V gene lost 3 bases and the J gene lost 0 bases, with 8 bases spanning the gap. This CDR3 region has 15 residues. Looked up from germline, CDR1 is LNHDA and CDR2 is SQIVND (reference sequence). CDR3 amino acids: CASSIARTTNEKLFF. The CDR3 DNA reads TGTGCCAGTAGTATTGCGCGGACAACTAATGAAAAACTGTTTTTT.

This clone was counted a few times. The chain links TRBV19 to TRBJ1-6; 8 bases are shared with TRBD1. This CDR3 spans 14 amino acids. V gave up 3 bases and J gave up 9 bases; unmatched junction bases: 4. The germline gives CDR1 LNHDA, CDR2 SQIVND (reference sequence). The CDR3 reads CASSMTGARSPLHF. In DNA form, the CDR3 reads TGTGCCAGTAGTATGACAGGGGCGCGTTCACCCCTCCACTTT.

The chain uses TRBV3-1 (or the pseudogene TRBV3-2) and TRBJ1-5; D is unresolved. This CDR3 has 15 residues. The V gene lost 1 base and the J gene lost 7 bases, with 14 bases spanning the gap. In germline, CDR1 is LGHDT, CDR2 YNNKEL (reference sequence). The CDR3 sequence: CASSQGAGPGQPQHF. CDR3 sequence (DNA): TGTGCCAGCAGCCAAGGGGCGGGTCCGGGGCAGCCCCAGCATTTT.

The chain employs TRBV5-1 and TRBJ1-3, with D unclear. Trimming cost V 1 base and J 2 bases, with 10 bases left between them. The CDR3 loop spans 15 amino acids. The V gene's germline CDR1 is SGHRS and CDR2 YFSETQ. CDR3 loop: CASSLNAVPGNTIYF. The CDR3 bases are TGCGCCAGCAGCTTGAATGCGGTCCCTGGAAACACCATATATTTT.

The CDR3 protein is CATSARHANQPQHF. The CDR3 DNA reads TGTGCCACCAGTGCGAGACACGCCAATCAGCCCCAGCATTTT. The chain combines TRBV24-1 with TRBJ1-5; D gene ambiguous. Germline V gene lookup returns CDR1 KGHDR and CDR2 SFDVKD. The length of the CDR3 is 14 residues. V was shortened by 5 bases and J by 3 bases, with 10 bases between the two germline ends.

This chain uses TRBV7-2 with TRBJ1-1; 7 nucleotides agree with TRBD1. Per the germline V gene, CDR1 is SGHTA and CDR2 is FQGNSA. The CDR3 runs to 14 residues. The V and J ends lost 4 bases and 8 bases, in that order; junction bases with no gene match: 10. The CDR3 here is CASSSTGTFLEAFF. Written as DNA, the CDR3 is TGTGCCAGCAGCTCGACAGGGACCTTTCTGGAAGCTTTCTTT. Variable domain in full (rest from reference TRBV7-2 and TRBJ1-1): GAGVSQSPSNKVTEKGKDVELRCDPISGHTALYWYRQSLGQGLEFLIYFQGNSAPDKSGLPSDRFSAERTGGSVSTLTIQRTQQEDSAVYLCASSSTGTFLEAFFGQGTRLTVV.

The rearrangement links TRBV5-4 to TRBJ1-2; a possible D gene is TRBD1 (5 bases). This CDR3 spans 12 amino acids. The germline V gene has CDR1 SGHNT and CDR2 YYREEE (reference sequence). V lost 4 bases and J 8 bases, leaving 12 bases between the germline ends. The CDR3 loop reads CASSQGYWGYTF. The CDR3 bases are TGTGCCAGCAGCCAGGGATATTGGGGCTACACCTTC.

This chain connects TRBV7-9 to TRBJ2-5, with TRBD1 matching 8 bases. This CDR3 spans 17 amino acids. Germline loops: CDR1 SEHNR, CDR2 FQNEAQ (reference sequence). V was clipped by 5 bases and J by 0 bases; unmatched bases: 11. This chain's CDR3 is CASSRQGSWGYQETQYF. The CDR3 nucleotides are TGTGCCAGCAGCCGACAGGGGTCATGGGGATACCAAGAGACCCAGTACTTC.

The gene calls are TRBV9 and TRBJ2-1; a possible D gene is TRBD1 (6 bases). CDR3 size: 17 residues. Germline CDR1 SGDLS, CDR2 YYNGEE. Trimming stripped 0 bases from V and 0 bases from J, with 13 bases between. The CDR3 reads CASSVDRGISSYNEQFF. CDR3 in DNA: TGTGCCAGCAGCGTAGATAGGGGGATTAGCTCCTACAATGAGCAGTTCTTC. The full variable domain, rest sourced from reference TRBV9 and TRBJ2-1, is DSGVTQTPKHLITATGQRVTLRCSPRSGDLSVYWYQQSLDQGLQFLIQYYNGEERAKGNILERFSAQQFPDLHSELNLSSLELGDSALYFCASSVDRGISSYNEQFFGPGTRLTVL.

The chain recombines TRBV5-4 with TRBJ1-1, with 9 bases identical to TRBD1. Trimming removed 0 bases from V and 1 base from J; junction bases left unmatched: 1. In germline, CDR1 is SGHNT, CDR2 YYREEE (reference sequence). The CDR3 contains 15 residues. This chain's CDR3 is CASSLGGQGNTEAFF. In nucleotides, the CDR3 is TGTGCCAGCAGCTTGGGGGGACAGGGGAACACTGAAGCTTTCTTT.

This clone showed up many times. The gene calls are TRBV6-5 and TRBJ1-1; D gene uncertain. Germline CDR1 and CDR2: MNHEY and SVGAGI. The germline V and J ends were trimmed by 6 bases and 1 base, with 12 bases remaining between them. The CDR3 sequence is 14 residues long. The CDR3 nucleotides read TGTGCCAGCAGACCGGGGTTGGGGAACACTGAAGCTTTCTTT. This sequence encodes CASRPGLGNTEAFF.

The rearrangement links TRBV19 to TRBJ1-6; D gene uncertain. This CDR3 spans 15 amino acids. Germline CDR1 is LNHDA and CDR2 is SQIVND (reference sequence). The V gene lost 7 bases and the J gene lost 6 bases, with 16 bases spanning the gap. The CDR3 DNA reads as TGTGCCAGTACCCCCAGGCCAGGTTCTAATTCACCCCTCCACTTT. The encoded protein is CASTPRPGSNSPLHF.

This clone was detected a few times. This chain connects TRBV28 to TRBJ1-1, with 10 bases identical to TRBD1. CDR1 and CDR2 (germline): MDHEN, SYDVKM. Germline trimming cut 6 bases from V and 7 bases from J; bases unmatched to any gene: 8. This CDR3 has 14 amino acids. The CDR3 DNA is TGTGCCAGCAGCCGTAGGACAGGGGGGAATGAAGCTTTCTTT. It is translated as CASSRRTGGNEAFF.